One sample yielded the 2 T cell receptor beta chains listed below, sequenced in a study of PD-1 and CTLA-4 blockade in melanoma. Sequencing was performed with immunoSEQ multiplex PCR; in TCRdb, only in-frame clones are kept and a portion is missing. The table records 30,000 to 35,000 clones, 91% of them present only once. Here the sequenced sample was CD8+ T cells from peripheral blood, taken from a patient given anti-PD-1 treatment. These receptor sequences come from a human donor with melanoma.

The J gene is TRBJ1-4, the V gene TRBV19; D unclear. The CDR3 extends over 13 amino acids. Germline CDR1 reads LNHDA; CDR2 reads SQIVND (reference sequence). V was clipped by 4 bases and J by 8 bases, with 11 bases between them. For the CDR3, the DNA is TGTGCCAGTAGTAACAGAGGAAGGGAAAAACTGTTTTTT. Its protein is CASSNRGREKLFF.

The chain links TRBV7-3 to TRBJ1-6; weak D call: TRBD1 (5 bases). CDR1 and CDR2 from the germline V gene are SGHTA and FQGTGA. The germline V and J ends were trimmed by 1 base and 8 bases, with 15 bases remaining between them. This CDR3 is 16 amino acids long. Here the CDR3 DNA reads TGTGCCAGCAGCTTAATGGGCGGGCAGGGCGATTCACCCCTCCACTTT. It is translated as CASSLMGGQGDSPLHF.